These 10 T cell receptor beta chains were sequenced from one sample in a study of cytomegalovirus exposure and HLA in healthy donors. A multiplex PCR was run with 60 Vbeta primers and 13 Jbeta primers. Libraries were prepared by immunoSEQ multiplex PCR; TCRdb keeps only in-frame clonotypes and omits some of them. The repertoire includes under 35,000 clones, less than 55% of them detected once, and about 2% sits in the top ten. The sample taken for sequencing was PBMCs. Every receptor here comes from a woman in her fifties or sixties in good health and CMV-seronegative.

This sequence joins TRBV7-9 and TRBJ2-7, with D possibly TRBD2 on 5 matching bases. The ends were cut back, 5 bases at V and 3 bases at J, with 14 bases in the middle. Germline values: CDR1 SEHNR, CDR2 FQNEAQ (reference sequence). The CDR3 is made up of 14 amino acids. The CDR3 spells CASSPEGYYYEQYF. The CDR3, as DNA: TGTGCCAGCAGCCCCGAGGGCTATTACTACGAGCAGTACTTC.

Only a few counts were recorded for this clone. This chain joins TRBV18 and TRBJ1-5; 7 nucleotides line up with TRBD1. The junction had 6 bases not matched to a gene; V was cut back by 4 bases and J by 3 bases. This CDR3 spans 15 amino acids. Germline CDR1 reads KGHSH; CDR2 reads LQKENI. The CDR3 sequence is CASSQTGTVNQPQHF. The DNA for the CDR3 is TGTGCCAGCTCACAGACCGGGACAGTCAATCAGCCCCAGCATTTT.

In this sample, this clone turned up a few times. The chain has TRBV5-1 and TRBJ2-1; 13 bases agree with TRBD2. Trimming at V came to 0 bases and at J to 0 bases, leaving 6 bases not matched to a gene. This CDR3 is built from 19 residues. Germline CDR1 reads SGHRS; CDR2 reads YFSETQ. In nucleotides, the CDR3 is TGCGCCAGCAGCTTGGTACTAGCGGGAGGGCCTGTCTCCTACAATGAGCAGTTCTTC. It is translated as CASSLVLAGGPVSYNEQFF.

The chain joins TRBV30 to TRBJ2-2; TRBD1 is a possible D gene (5 bases). Germline V gives CDR1 GTSNPN, CDR2 SVGIG (reference sequence). This CDR3 comprises 17 residues. The V and J ends lost 0 bases and 4 bases respectively, with 18 bases between them. This CDR3 reads CAWSVPFSRTTTGELFF. The DNA for the CDR3 is TGTGCCTGGAGTGTTCCGTTCTCCCGGACAACCACCGGGGAGCTGTTTTTT.

This clone was recorded a few times. The chain is built from TRBV7-8 and TRBJ2-1, with 8 positions matching TRBD1. This CDR3 contains 14 residues. Germline V CDR1 and CDR2: SGHVS, FQNEAQ. Germline trimming cut 3 bases from V and 8 bases from J; bases unmatched to any gene: 6. The CDR3, as DNA: TGTGCCAGCAGCTTTCAGGGGGCGATGGATGAGCAGTTCTTC. This sequence encodes CASSFQGAMDEQFF. The full variable domain, in which reference TRBV7-8 and TRBJ2-1 provide the parts outside the CDR3, is GAGVSQSPRYKVAKRGQDVALRCDPISGHVSLFWYQQALGQGPEFLTYFQNEAQLDKSGLPSDRFFAERPEGSVSTLKIQRTQQEDSAVYLCASSFQGAMDEQFFGPGTRLTVL.

This clone was detected a few times. The rearrangement joins TRBV11-2 to TRBJ2-1; D remains unclear. The CDR3 consists of 14 residues. Germline V CDR1 and CDR2: SGHAT, FQNNGV. V was clipped by 0 bases and J by 4 bases, with 7 bases between them. In DNA, the CDR3 is TGTGCCAGCAGCTTAGATCCCTTATACAATGAGCAGTTCTTC. Residues: CASSLDPLYNEQFF.

In its sample, this clone was seen a few times. The gene calls are TRBV28 and TRBJ1-2, with 12 bases that match TRBD1. The CDR3 consists of 16 residues. Unmatched junction bases numbered 9, after V lost 6 bases and J lost 4 bases. The germline gives CDR1 MDHEN, CDR2 SYDVKM. The CDR3 is CASRGTGGAALYGYTF. The CDR3 bases are TGTGCCAGCAGAGGGACAGGGGGCGCCGCCCTCTATGGCTACACCTTC.

This clone was observed once. J is TRBJ2-3 and V is TRBV7-2, with D uncertain. CDR1 is SGHTA and CDR2 is FQGNSA in the germline V gene. The V and J ends lost 5 bases and 1 base respectively, with 7 bases between them. The CDR3 consists of 13 residues. The CDR3, as DNA: TGTGCCAGCAGCATCTATGGCACAGATACGCAGTATTTT. Amino acid sequence: CASSIYGTDTQYF.

The chain couples TRBV4-1 to TRBJ2-7, with TRBD1 matching 8 bases. The CDR3 consists of 15 residues. J gave up 10 bases and V 2 bases, and 13 bases lay outside the gene matches. Germline-derived CDR1 and CDR2 are MGHRA and YSYEKL. The CDR3 reads CASSQKDRESDGQYF. The CDR3 DNA follows: TGCGCCAGCAGCCAAAAGGACAGGGAGAGCGACGGTCAGTACTTC.

This chain connects TRBV6-5 to TRBJ2-3; 9 nucleotides line up with TRBD2. The CDR3 runs to 15 residues. The germline V gene has CDR1 MNHEY and CDR2 SVGAGI. J was trimmed by 4 bases and V by 0 bases; bases with no gene match: 2. The CDR3 DNA sequence: TGTGCCAGCAGTTACTCGGCGGGGGGGGCAGATACGCAGTATTTT. Translated, it gives CASSYSAGGADTQYF.